One and the same sample provided the 26 T cell receptor beta chains below, sequenced in a study of cytotoxic CD8 clonotypes in ibrutinib-treated CLL. Assay used: immunoSEQ multiplex PCR; TCRdb lists only in-frame clones, some missing. The table has some 200,000 clones, roughly 73% seen once. The sample was PBMCs, taken after 12 months of ibrutinib treatment. The source of these receptors is a human donor with chronic lymphocytic leukemia.

The rearrangement uses TRBV6-5 and TRBJ2-2; D is unresolved. The CDR3 sequence is 12 residues long. Trimming took off 5 bases at V and 6 bases at J, with 7 bases between the two ends. Per germline, CDR1 MNHEY and CDR2 SVGAGI. CDR3 sequence (DNA): TGTGCCAGCAGTGGAGATCCCGGGGAGCTGTTTTTT. Translation: CASSGDPGELFF.

V usage is TRBV10-3 and J usage is TRBJ2-7; no reliable D call. This CDR3 has 14 amino acids. The V gene lost 2 bases and the J gene lost 4 bases, with 12 bases spanning the gap. Per the germline V gene, CDR1 is ENHRY and CDR2 is SYGVKD. CDR3 sequence: CAISENSRGYEQYF. The CDR3 DNA is TGTGCCATCAGTGAGAATTCGCGTGGGTACGAGCAGTACTTC.

The chain employs TRBV7-9 and TRBJ1-1; no clear D gene. The germline gives CDR1 SEHNR, CDR2 FQNEAQ (reference sequence). V was trimmed by 3 bases and J by 10 bases, leaving 9 bases between them. This CDR3 is built from 11 residues. The CDR3 region is CASSFQWGAFF. The CDR3 region has the DNA TGTGCCAGCAGCTTCCAGTGGGGAGCTTTCTTT.

The chain employs TRBV5-4 and TRBJ1-1; TRBD1 might be the D (5 bases). Trimming cost V 0 bases and J 0 bases, with 15 bases left between them. The CDR3 totals 17 residues. CDR1 SGHNT and CDR2 YYREEE come from the germline V gene (reference sequence). The CDR3 region is CASSLGQGFSMNTEAFF. CDR3 sequence (DNA): TGTGCCAGCAGCTTGGGGCAGGGATTCAGTATGAACACTGAAGCTTTCTTT.

This clone was detected many times. V is TRBV18 and J is TRBJ1-1; D gene unclear. The CDR3 runs 14 residues. V gave up 3 bases and J gave up 10 bases, with 18 bases separating them. Germline values: CDR1 KGHSH, CDR2 LQKENI. The CDR3 region is CASSPTQASLRAFF. The DNA for the CDR3 is TGTGCCAGCTCACCCACCCAGGCGTCCTTGAGAGCTTTCTTT.

The chain employs TRBV6-1 and TRBJ2-7, with 7 positions matching TRBD1. Trimming cost V 1 base and J 4 bases; bases outside gene matches: 10. This CDR3 comprises 16 residues. Germline V lookup: CDR1 MNHNS, CDR2 SASEGT. CDR3 in DNA: TGTGCCAGCAGTGAAGATCATAGTCAGGGGGTTTACGAGCAGTACTTC. Translating it yields CASSEDHSQGVYEQYF.

The rearrangement uses TRBV28 and TRBJ2-6; possibly TRBD1 for D (6 bases). V was cut by 6 bases and J by 3 bases, with 9 bases left in between. Looked up from germline, CDR1 is MDHEN and CDR2 is SYDVKM. The CDR3 has 14 amino acids. CDR3 loop: CASSLGGGANVLTF. CDR3 bases: TGTGCCAGCAGCCTAGGGGGTGGGGCCAACGTCCTGACTTTC.

V gene TRBV6-5 combines with J gene TRBJ2-7; no firm D call. Trimming shortened V by 0 bases and J by 7 bases, and 10 bases separated the two germline ends. Germline-derived CDR1 and CDR2 are MNHEY and SVGAGI. This CDR3 has 13 residues. The CDR3 sequence is CASSYSAYGEQYF. CDR3 bases: TGTGCCAGCAGTTACTCCGCGTATGGTGAGCAGTACTTC.

V usage is TRBV5-1 and J usage is TRBJ2-4; D ambiguous. The CDR3 has 12 residues. Deletions cut 4 bases from V and 10 bases from J, with 12 bases between. Per germline, CDR1 SGHRS and CDR2 YFSETQ. The CDR3: CASSPPNEIQYF. In nucleotides, the CDR3 is TGCGCCAGCAGCCCCCCAAACGAAATTCAGTACTTC.

The chain uses TRBV27 and TRBJ2-7; no clear D gene. The CDR3 extends over 12 amino acids. Trimming stripped 11 bases from V and 3 bases from J, with 14 bases between. The germline CDR1 and CDR2 sequences are MNHEY and SMNVEV (reference sequence). The CDR3 DNA reads as TGTGCCGCCCACCCACGCGTCTACGAGCAGTACTTC. It encodes CAAHPRVYEQYF.

The chain is built from TRBV19 and TRBJ2-7; 9 bases match TRBD1. The CDR3 is 16 residues long. Per germline, CDR1 LNHDA and CDR2 SQIVND (reference sequence). With 5 bases clipped from V and 3 bases from J, the junction kept 11 bases outside the gene matches. In nucleotides, the CDR3 is TGTGCCAGTAGTCCCCAGGTGGGACAGGGTTTCTACGAGCAGTACTTC. Translation gives CASSPQVGQGFYEQYF.

V and J are TRBV6-5 and TRBJ2-1; TRBD2 aligns across 8 bases. V was pared by 2 bases and J by 4 bases, with 4 bases of the junction left unmatched. The CDR3 consists of 15 residues. Germline V gives CDR1 MNHEY, CDR2 SVGAGI. CDR3 residues: CASSYTASGYNEQFF. CDR3 sequence (DNA): TGTGCCAGCAGTTACACGGCTAGCGGGTACAATGAGCAGTTCTTC.

The rearrangement links TRBV6-4 to TRBJ2-1; TRBD2 is a possible D gene (5 bases). Trimming shortened V by 2 bases and J by 7 bases, and 18 bases separated the two germline ends. CDR1 MRHNA and CDR2 SNTAGT come from the germline V gene. The CDR3 runs 16 residues. In nucleotides, the CDR3 is TGTGCCAGCAGTGACCTCCCCACGGGATTCGCTAATGAGCAGTTCTTC. Protein product: CASSDLPTGFANEQFF.

The rearrangement joins TRBV5-1 to TRBJ2-7; TRBD2 agrees at 8 bases. The J segment lost 3 bases and the V segment lost 4 bases, leaving 6 bases of the junction unmatched. There are 14 residues in the CDR3. The germline gives CDR1 SGHRS, CDR2 YFSETQ. CDR3 in amino acids: CASSDGLAHYEQYF. CDR3 DNA: TGCGCCAGCAGCGATGGACTAGCCCACTACGAGCAGTACTTC.

The chain combines TRBV18 with TRBJ1-6, with D uncertain. The V gene lost 3 bases and the J gene lost 0 bases, with 6 bases spanning the gap. The germline gives CDR1 KGHSH, CDR2 LQKENI. The CDR3 is made up of 15 amino acids. Here the CDR3 DNA reads TGTGCCAGCTCACCGAGGAGCTCCTATAATTCACCCCTCCACTTT. Translation: CASSPRSSYNSPLHF. Complete variable domain (other parts from reference TRBV18 and TRBJ1-6): NAGVMQNPRHLVRRRGQEARLRCSPMKGHSHVYWYRQLPEEGLKFMVYLQKENIIDESGMPKERFSAEFPKEGPSILRIQQVVRGDSAAYFCASSPRSSYNSPLHFGNGTRLTVT.

The sample holds a few counts of this clone. The chain has TRBV25-1 and TRBJ2-1; D not resolved. The CDR3 sequence is 14 residues long. Trimming took off 4 bases at V and 9 bases at J, with 16 bases between the two ends. Germline V gene lookup returns CDR1 MGHDK and CDR2 SYGVNS. The CDR3: CASSGPRPRVEQFF. CDR3 DNA: TGTGCCAGCAGTGGTCCCCGTCCTAGAGTTGAGCAGTTCTTC.

The chain links TRBV18 to TRBJ2-7; D is possibly TRBD1 (7 bases). Between the trimmed V and J ends, which lost 3 bases and 3 bases, there was a span of 18 bases. The germline V gene has CDR1 KGHSH and CDR2 LQKENI. CDR3 length: 16 amino acids. CDR3 amino acids: CASSPREAGGYYEQYF. CDR3 sequence (DNA): TGTGCCAGCTCACCCAGGGAGGCAGGGGGGTACTACGAGCAGTACTTC.

The chain recombines TRBV4-2 with TRBJ2-2, with D tentatively TRBD1 or TRBD2 (5 bases each). Germline CDR1 and CDR2: LGHNA and YNFKEQ. This CDR3 spans 15 amino acids. With 4 bases removed from V and 1 base from J, the gap between germline ends came to 10 bases. CDR3 loop: CASSRGTQNTGELFF. The CDR3 region has the DNA TGTGCCAGCAGCCGTGGGACCCAGAACACCGGGGAGCTGTTTTTT.

The chain has TRBV4-1 and TRBJ2-7, with TRBD1 as a possible D gene (5 bases). Germline assignment: CDR1 MGHRA and CDR2 YSYEKL. CDR3 size: 16 residues. V was shortened by 5 bases and J by 0 bases, with 17 bases between the two germline ends. The CDR3 nucleotides are TGCGCCAGCAGCTTGCAGGGTGGTTATCCCTCCTACGAGCAGTACTTC. Amino acid sequence: CASSLQGGYPSYEQYF.

This clone was recorded at least ten times. The CDR3 region is CASSELAGATNEQFF. DNA of the CDR3: TGTGCCAGCAGTGAACTAGCGGGAGCGACCAATGAGCAGTTCTTC. V and J are TRBV6-1 and TRBJ2-1; TRBD2 matches 10 bases. V lost 2 bases, J lost 6 bases, and 4 bases stayed unmatched. This CDR3 spans 15 amino acids. Looked up from germline, CDR1 is MNHNS and CDR2 is SASEGT.

The chain couples TRBV29-1 to TRBJ2-1; unclear D gene. Per germline, CDR1 SQVTM and CDR2 ANQGSEA. CDR3 size: 12 residues. The CDR3 spells CAGRSSYNEQFF. The CDR3 nucleotides read TGCGCCGGGCGAAGCTCCTACAATGAGCAGTTCTTC.

The CDR3 bases are TGTGCCAGCAGCCACGGACAGGGCAATCAGCCCCAGCATTTT. This codes for CASSHGQGNQPQHF. The rearrangement joins TRBV28 to TRBJ1-5; 7 bases are shared with TRBD1. The CDR3 contains 14 residues. V shed 6 bases, J shed 2 bases, and the junction held 4 bases outside the gene matches. Germline CDR1 and CDR2: MDHEN and SYDVKM.

J is TRBJ1-4 and V is TRBV7-2, with TRBD1 matching 9 bases. Germline V gene data show CDR1 as SGHTA and CDR2 as FQGNSA. There are 15 residues in the CDR3. V gave up 2 bases and J gave up 8 bases; unmatched junction bases: 6. CDR3: CASSLRDRVHEKLFF. CDR3 DNA: TGTGCCAGCAGCTTACGGGACAGGGTACACGAAAAACTGTTTTTT.

The chain joins TRBV9 to TRBJ2-3; TRBD2 matches at 7 bases. The CDR3 totals 16 residues. Germline V gives CDR1 SGDLS, CDR2 YYNGEE. The J segment lost 3 bases and the V segment lost 3 bases, leaving 10 bases of the junction unmatched. The CDR3 DNA is TGTGCCAGCAGCGCCCTCGGGGAGGGAGGTACAGATACGCAGTATTTT. This translates into CASSALGEGGTDTQYF.

The chain combines TRBV11-2 with TRBJ2-7; TRBD2 matches 10 bases. The germline gives CDR1 SGHAT, CDR2 FQNNGV. The CDR3 covers 18 residues. V was clipped by 0 bases and J by 4 bases; unmatched bases: 12. The CDR3 sequence: CASSLDRSSGSGGYEQYF. The CDR3 DNA follows: TGTGCCAGCAGCTTAGATCGTTCTAGCGGGAGTGGTGGTTACGAGCAGTACTTC.

This sequence joins TRBV28 and TRBJ1-2; D might be TRBD1 (5 bases). This CDR3 is 14 amino acids long. V was clipped by 1 base and J by 8 bases, with 14 bases between them. The germline CDR1 and CDR2 sequences are MDHEN and SYDVKM. CDR3 nucleotides: TGTGCCAGCAGTTTATACCCACAGGCGCGAGGCTACACCTTC. This sequence encodes CASSLYPQARGYTF.